This T cell receptor beta chain was obtained from a study of T cells in localized non-small cell lung cancer (dated by TCRdb to the early 2020s). Study-wide context: Comparing tumors with uninvolved tumor-adjacent lungs, the study looked at the T cell repertoires of about 240 patients with early-stage NSCLC. The cohort comprised around 240 treatment-naïve NSCLC patients with resected, localized lung tumors. Of the NSCLC patients, approximately 130 were male and 107 were female, and the mean age was approximately 64 years. What the research found in general, with its limitations: Since the design was exploratory, TCR variables were selected using unadjusted p-values with no false-discovery rate correction. A median of about 55 of the top 100 tumor clones were detected in paired uninvolved adjacent lung, and around 30 of these tumor clones were also found among the top 100 clones of the paired uninvolved adjacent lung. Uninvolved tumor-adjacent lung showed the highest T cell clonality, higher than tumor, which suggests more focused antigenic responses in the uninvolved tumor-adjacent lung. Higher blood T cell density associated with longer overall survival, while higher adjacent-lung clonality associated with shorter survival. Because multi-region tumor sequencing was not performed, intratumor heterogeneity could not be ruled out.

Comment on this clone: Its target antigen remains unknown. Base qualities are not recorded, but no much larger clone differs from it by a single base.

The immunoSEQ Assay was used to sequence TCR beta CDR3 regions from DNA. As for how the authors treated the data: T cell density was computed as TCR beta template counts normalized to usable DNA estimated by amplifying housekeeping genes. Using the preseqR package, richness was estimated by extrapolating to 120,000 templates for tissue samples and 400,000 templates for PBMC samples. Clonality was calculated as one minus Pielou's evenness. Differential abundance testing on productive amino-acid clonotypes, with a minimum total count of 5 and an alpha of 0.1, was used to identify tissue-enriched TCRs. The Jaccard Index and the Morisita Overlap Index were used to quantify repertoire overlap between compartments. GLIPH grouped TCR beta CDR3s together with public tetramer-defined viral CDR3s, and a viral motif had to include at least three viral sequences and show V-gene enrichment. This immuneACCESS table, as held by TCRdb, lists in-frame sequences with V and J called but not all clones. Of the missing ones, under half trace to an unresolved V gene in checked studies; the others have no known cause. That table is the source of V, J and clone size, and D and trimming were worked out from the DNA. The table for this sample lists about 1,000 clones; approximately 23% of them were counted only once. The top ten hold approximately 34% of the sample.

Uninvolved adjacent lung was taken at least 2 cm from the tumor margin and confirmed free of atypia by two independent pathologists. At diagnosis, peripheral blood, uninvolved tumor-adjacent lung and tumor were collected and stored as a combination of fresh-frozen and FFPE material. This clonotype originated in a male donor older than 55 with stage II squamous cell lung carcinoma. The starting material was normal lung tissue next to the tumor, obtained before any cancer treatment.

The sequenced DNA: TGTGCCAGCAGCTTGGGACACAGGGGAACTGAGCAGTTCTTC. Translated, this gives CASSLGHRGTEQFF. The rearranged segments are TRBV11-3 and TRBJ2-1; 7 bases in the junction line up with TRBD1. The CDR3 holds 14 amino acids from the cysteine to the phenylalanine. Of the read, only the CDR3 DNA is kept; its 42 bases are in frame from base 1. In the germline V gene, CDR1 corresponds to SGHNT and CDR2 to YENEEA. V trim: 3 bases; J trim: 9 bases; unmatched bases: 8.